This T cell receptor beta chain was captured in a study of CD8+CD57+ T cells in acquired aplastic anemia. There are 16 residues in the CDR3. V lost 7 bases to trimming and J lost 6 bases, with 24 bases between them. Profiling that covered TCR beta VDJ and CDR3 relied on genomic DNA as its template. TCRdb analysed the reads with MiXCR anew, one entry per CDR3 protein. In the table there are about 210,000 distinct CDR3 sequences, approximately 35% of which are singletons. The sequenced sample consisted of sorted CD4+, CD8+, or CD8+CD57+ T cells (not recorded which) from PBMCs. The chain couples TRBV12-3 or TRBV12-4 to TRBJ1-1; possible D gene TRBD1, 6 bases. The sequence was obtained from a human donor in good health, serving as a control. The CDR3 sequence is CASIPGQSPTVAEAFF. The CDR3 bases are TGTGCCAGCATCCCAGGACAGAGCCCGACCGTCGCTGAAGCTTTCTTT.